These 23 T cell receptor beta chains share one sample of origin, sequenced in a study of identical twins. TCRdb reanalysed the 5' RACE reads using MiXCR and keeps one entry per CDR3 protein. This sample has hundreds of thousands of distinct CDR3 sequences; 8% to 9% occur once, and the top ten carry 0.85% to 1%. These data were also filed under a second study, of yellow fever vaccine responses in identical twins.

The sample consisted of PBMCs. These receptor sequences come from a woman younger than 30 in good health.

This clonotype was seen a handful of times. CDR3 sequence (DNA): TGTGCCAGCAGTTTGACCCTTCATTTGGGTTACGAGCAGTACTTC. Protein: CASSLTLHLGYEQYF. The chain uses TRBV27 and TRBJ2-7; D not resolved. The germline gives CDR1 MNHEY, CDR2 SMNVEV (reference sequence). The CDR3 length is 15 residues. The V gene lost 3 bases and the J gene lost 4 bases, with 16 bases spanning the gap.

This clonotype occurred many times. The chain carries TRBV7-6 and TRBJ2-2; D gene unclear. Germline V lookup: CDR1 SGHVS, CDR2 FNYEAQ. The length of the CDR3 is 15 residues. V was clipped by 5 bases and J by 5 bases, with 15 bases between them. The CDR3 DNA is TGTGCCAGCAGCATAAAGTTGACACCTACCGGGGAGCTGTTTTTT. Translated, it gives CASSIKLTPTGELFF. The variable domain in full, completed from reference TRBV7-6 and TRBJ2-2, reads GAGVSQSPRYKVTKRGQDVALRCDPISGHVSLYWYRQALGQGPEFLTYFNYEAQQDKSGLPNDRFSAERPEGSISTLTIQRTEQRDSAMYRCASSIKLTPTGELFFGEGSRLTVL.

CDR3 in DNA: TGTGCCAGCAGACCACCGGGACTAGTGAACACCGGGGAGCTGTTTTTT. Its translation: CASRPPGLVNTGELFF. The chain recombines TRBV12-3 or TRBV12-4 with TRBJ2-2; 8 bases agree with TRBD2. The CDR3 consists of 16 residues. With 6 bases clipped from V and 1 base from J, the junction kept 7 bases outside the gene matches.

This clonotype was detected only a few times. The gene calls are TRBV20-1 and TRBJ2-5, with 7 positions matching TRBD2. Trimming at V came to 3 bases and at J to 0 bases, leaving 1 base not matched to a gene. Germline loops: CDR1 DFQATT, CDR2 SNEGSKA (reference sequence). The CDR3 has 13 residues. This CDR3 is CSASGGNQETQYF. The CDR3 nucleotides are TGCAGTGCTAGCGGGGGGAACCAAGAGACCCAGTACTTC.

The chain combines TRBV3-1 with TRBJ2-2; perhaps TRBD2 as D (5 bases). Trimming removed 1 base from V and 7 bases from J, with 10 bases in between. This CDR3 has 14 residues. Germline CDR1 reads LGHDT; CDR2 reads YNNKEL (reference sequence). The chain's CDR3 is CASSQAKAGGELFF. The CDR3, as DNA: TGTGCCAGCAGCCAAGCGAAGGCGGGCGGGGAGCTGTTTTTT.

In its sample, this clonotype was seen a few times. The chain carries TRBV7-3 and TRBJ2-1; D is unresolved. V lost 0 bases to trimming and J lost 5 bases, with 8 bases between them. CDR3 size: 14 residues. Looked up from germline, CDR1 is SGHTA and CDR2 is FQGTGA. CDR3 DNA sequence: TGTGCCAGCAGCTTAACAGAGGCTCACAATGAGCAGTTCTTC. It yields the protein CASSLTEAHNEQFF.

This clonotype was observed a few times. This sequence joins TRBV10-2 and TRBJ1-1; D is unclear. The V end lost 3 bases, the J end lost 1 base, and 15 bases lay between the germline ends. This CDR3 has 16 residues. Germline V lookup: CDR1 WSHSY, CDR2 SAAADI. CDR3 sequence reads: CASSDPGGTGNTEAFF. CDR3 DNA: TGCGCCAGCAGTGACCCAGGAGGTACGGGGAACACTGAAGCTTTCTTT.

This chain joins TRBV6-2 or TRBV6-3 and TRBJ2-5, with 10 bases aligning to TRBD2. Per the germline V gene, CDR1 is MNHEY and CDR2 is SVGEGT. V trimming: 6 bases; J trimming: 5 bases; junction bases outside the gene matches: 18. This CDR3 is 18 amino acids long. CDR3 sequence reads: CASSPDSTLAGVVETQYF. In DNA, the CDR3 is TGTGCCAGCAGCCCTGACAGTACGCTAGCGGGAGTGGTGGAGACCCAGTACTTC.

The V gene is TRBV12-3 or TRBV12-4, the J gene TRBJ2-7; D possibly corresponds to TRBD1 (6 bases). CDR3 size: 15 residues. V was shortened by 5 bases and J by 4 bases, with 18 bases between the two germline ends. DNA for the CDR3: TGTGCCAGCAGTATATCTTCCGGGACAACTTACGAGCAGTACTTC. As protein: CASSISSGTTYEQYF.

The chain has TRBV5-6 and TRBJ2-5, with 7 positions matching TRBD2. Germline V gene sequence: CDR1 SGHDT, CDR2 YYEEEE. The CDR3 totals 16 residues. With V trimmed by 3 bases and J by 5 bases, 13 bases remained unmatched. CDR3 loop: CASSWEGLPGMETQYF. In DNA, the CDR3 is TGTGCCAGCAGCTGGGAGGGGCTACCAGGGATGGAGACCCAGTACTTC.

This clonotype was seen many times. This chain uses TRBV20-1 with TRBJ2-1, with 8 bases lining up with TRBD2. The CDR3 totals 14 residues. J gave up 8 bases and V 4 bases, and 10 bases lay outside the gene matches. In germline, CDR1 is DFQATT, CDR2 SNEGSKA (reference sequence). CDR3: CSANSGAAVYEQFF. CDR3 nucleotides: TGCAGTGCTAATAGCGGGGCAGCGGTCTATGAGCAGTTCTTC.

This clonotype showed up just a few times. V and J are TRBV6-2 or TRBV6-3 and TRBJ1-5; D not resolved. Germline V gene lookup returns CDR1 MNHEY and CDR2 SVGEGT. Trimming removed 6 bases from V and 4 bases from J, with 10 bases in between. The CDR3 length is 13 residues. The CDR3 DNA reads TGTGCCAGCAGAAAAGGGATGAATCAGCCCCAGCATTTT. This encodes CASRKGMNQPQHF.

This clonotype occurred a few times. CDR3 region: CASSPNPGVGAWEQYF. CDR3 coding DNA: TGTGCCAGCAGCCCCAATCCTGGGGTGGGGGCATGGGAGCAGTACTTC. The V and J genes are TRBV7-9 and TRBJ2-7; tentative D call: TRBD1 (6 bases). The V gene lost 5 bases and the J gene lost 7 bases, with 24 bases spanning the gap. CDR1 and CDR2 from the germline V gene are SEHNR and FQNEAQ (reference sequence). The length of the CDR3 is 16 residues.

This chain links TRBV28 with TRBJ2-7; 7 positions match TRBD1. Germline trimming cut 5 bases from V and 4 bases from J; bases unmatched to any gene: 14. The CDR3 is made up of 16 amino acids. Germline V CDR1 and CDR2: MDHEN, SYDVKM. CDR3 sequence: CASSPQPGTAQYEQYF. The CDR3 DNA sequence: TGTGCCAGCAGTCCGCAACCCGGGACAGCCCAATACGAGCAGTACTTC.

The table lists this clonotype with many counts. The chain carries TRBV12-3 or TRBV12-4 and TRBJ2-3, with 7 positions matching TRBD1. This CDR3 is built from 14 residues. V shed 3 bases and J 4 bases; nucleotides not matched to a gene: 4. In DNA, the CDR3 is TGTGCCAGCAGTTTTACAGGGGTCGCAGATACGCAGTATTTT. Translated, it gives CASSFTGVADTQYF.

This clonotype has at least ten counts. This chain connects TRBV29-1 to TRBJ2-7; 9 bases align to TRBD2. Germline V CDR1 and CDR2: SQVTM, ANQGSEA. V lost 4 bases and J lost 2; bases outside the gene matches: 18. CDR3 size: 18 residues. CDR3: CSVGGFGLARKKPYEQYF. Here the CDR3 DNA reads TGCAGCGTTGGTGGGTTTGGACTAGCGAGAAAAAAACCCTACGAGCAGTACTTC.

The chain recombines TRBV7-9 with TRBJ2-2; 7 bases match TRBD1. Germline CDR1 reads SEHNR; CDR2 reads FQNEAQ (reference sequence). Trimming cost V 4 bases and J 1 base; bases outside gene matches: 6. The CDR3 loop spans 16 amino acids. As DNA, the CDR3 is TGTGCCAGCAGCTCTAACAGGGGCCGGAACACCGGGGAGCTGTTTTTT. This translates into CASSSNRGRNTGELFF.

In its sample, this clonotype was seen many times. Germline and junction disagree at one end, which may indicate a read error. The gene calls are TRBV7-2 and TRBJ2-7; 9 bases are shared with TRBD2. The CDR3 has 13 residues. Germline CDR1 SGHTA, CDR2 FQGNSA. CDR3 region: CASSLGGRDEQYF. CDR3 sequence (DNA): TGTGCCAGCAGTTTAGGCGGGAGGGACGAGCAGTACTTC.

This clonotype was picked up a small number of times. The chain joins TRBV28 to TRBJ2-2, with D maybe TRBD2 (5 bases). The CDR3 is 15 residues long. V gave up 3 bases and J gave up 8 bases, with 16 bases separating them. Germline V gives CDR1 MDHEN, CDR2 SYDVKM. The CDR3 protein is CASSFLDRTGGELFF. Written as DNA, the CDR3 is TGTGCCAGCAGTTTTTTGGACCGAACGGGGGGGGAGCTGTTTTTT.

This clonotype was recorded many times. The chain joins TRBV4-1 to TRBJ2-2; TRBD2 matches at 7 bases. V gave up 3 bases and J gave up 4 bases; unmatched junction bases: 8. Germline assignment: CDR1 MGHRA and CDR2 YSYEKL. The CDR3 totals 16 residues. The chain's CDR3 is CASSHPGLVVTGELFF. CDR3 bases: TGCGCCAGCAGCCACCCAGGACTAGTTGTCACCGGGGAGCTGTTTTTT.

In nucleotides, the CDR3 is TGTGCCAGCAGGGTCCCGGACGGCGCCCAACAAGGGGCCAACGTCCTGACTTTC. Protein product: CASRVPDGAQQGANVLTF. The chain couples TRBV21-1 to TRBJ2-6; no check of the table's D call, TRBD1, against the DNA was made. TRBV21-1 is deemed a pseudogene. The CDR3 covers 18 residues.

In its sample, this clonotype was seen a few times. This sequence joins TRBV11-2 and TRBJ2-3; a weak D match, TRBD2 (5 bases). The CDR3 consists of 13 residues. With 4 bases removed from V and 8 bases from J, the gap between germline ends came to 13 bases. The germline V gene has CDR1 SGHAT and CDR2 FQNNGV. CDR3 protein: CASSSERPGTQYF. In nucleotides, the CDR3 is TGTGCCAGCAGCTCAGAGCGGCCGGGTACGCAGTATTTT.

This chain uses TRBV7-8 with TRBJ2-3; 7 nucleotides agree with TRBD2. There are 17 residues in the CDR3. The ends lost 4 bases at V and 4 bases at J; junction bases unmatched: 14. The germline gives CDR1 SGHVS, CDR2 FQNEAQ. This chain's CDR3 is CASSSGLTISWADTQYF. The CDR3 DNA is TGTGCCAGCAGCTCGGGACTAACAATTAGCTGGGCAGATACGCAGTATTTT.